Below, one T cell receptor beta chain is given with its context. The target antigen is unknown. TCRdb's table, derived via immunoSEQ multiplex PCR, lists solely in-frame clones and lacks some. The data contain tens of thousands of clones, around 83% of them singletons. This entry is derived from a study of identifying expanded T cells in peripheral blood. Trimming removed 4 bases at V and 7 bases at J, with 16 bases between. Germline CDR1 SGHNT, CDR2 YENEEA. The CDR3 sequence is 14 residues long. General observations from the study: Technical replicates showed approximately 1.2 changed clones; approximately 2 weeks roughly 18; four weeks 19. Variance in clone template counts between two-week samples significantly increased with total template count across all healthy donors.

No infections or other immune events were documented during collection. The sequence was collected from a person aged 18 to 75 in good health. What was sequenced was blood. The chain couples TRBV11-3 to TRBJ2-5; TRBD1 is a possible D gene (6 bases). CDR3 sequence reads: CASSSGHAQGTQYF. CDR3 nucleotide sequence: TGTGCCAGCAGCTCGGGACACGCCCAGGGGACCCAGTACTTC.